This T cell receptor beta chain was profiled in a study of naive and memory T cell subsets. Amplification of ligated cDNA took four PCR rounds with SP2 and nested alpha and beta constant primers. TCRdb passed the 5' RACE reads through MiXCR, listing each CDR3 protein once. There are approximately 58,000 distinct CDR3 sequences in the sample; under 8.5% occur only once, and roughly a tenth lies in the top ten. The CDR3 is 14 amino acids. V lost 4 bases to trimming and J lost 3 bases; unmatched junction nucleotides: 3. The library had UMIs added by 3' ligation of an oligonucleotide to TCR cDNA. RNA was extracted from more than 2 ml of whole blood of healthy adults.

The source of this sequence is a male donor in good health. The chain employs TRBV12-3 or TRBV12-4 and TRBJ1-2, with TRBD1 matching 9 bases. CDR3 coding DNA: TGTGCCAGCAGTTGGACAGGGGTGGACTATGGCTACACCTTC. It translates to CASSWTGVDYGYTF.